The subject of this entry is one TCR beta chain. Profiled with immunoSEQ multiplex PCR; TCRdb holds only in-frame clones, not every one. This sample carries 300,000 to 350,000 clones, about 87% of them seen once, and the ten largest clones take 5% to 6%. These data come from a study of blood T cell repertoires in COVID-19. With 5 bases removed from V and 9 bases from J, the gap between germline ends came to 14 bases. Germline V gene data show CDR1 as MNHEY and CDR2 as SVGAGI. The CDR3 has 13 residues. What the recovered Cohort 3 donors had was two negative PCRs, clearance, or symptom resolution. Sample: PBMCs or T cells enriched from blood (not recorded which). The origin of this receptor is a man aged 25 to 40 who had recovered from COVID-19. The chain employs TRBV6-5 and TRBJ1-5; no clear D gene. The CDR3 sequence is CASSLDQLSPQHF. The CDR3 bases are TGTGCCAGCAGTCTAGACCAGCTATCGCCCCAGCATTTT.